This T cell receptor (beta chain) was recorded in a study of shared clonotypes between healthy human individuals. An even split of each subset's genomic DNA across several immunoSEQ plates was performed. Sorted-subset replicate PCRs used about 200 ng DNA, approximately 30,000 T cell genomes. Measured with immunoSEQ multiplex PCR; TCRdb has only the in-frame clones, and not every one. The repertoire holds under 1,100,000 clones, with approximately 72% as singletons. CDR3 size: 14 residues. The ends lost 0 bases at V and 8 bases at J; junction bases unmatched: 6. Germline-derived CDR1 and CDR2 are SGHNT and YYREEE (reference sequence).

Material for sequencing was memory CD4+ T cells sorted from blood. Subset described: CD45RA-negative fraction. This chain uses TRBV5-4 with TRBJ1-1; TRBD1 matches 8 bases. The TCR originated in a man younger than 30 in good health. This chain's CDR3 is CASSLGTGHSEAFF. The CDR3 coding sequence is TGTGCCAGCAGCTTGGGGACAGGGCATTCCGAAGCTTTCTTT.